A single sample gave rise to the 3 T cell receptor beta chains below, sequenced in a study of cytomegalovirus exposure and HLA in healthy donors. The PCR ran on 60 Vbeta and 13 Jbeta primers. Profiling relied on immunoSEQ multiplex PCR, and the TCRdb table lists in-frame clones only, not all of them. The data show around 260,000 clones, with under 90% seen just once and approximately 0.3% held by the top ten. Sequencing was done on a sample of PBMCs. These receptors were collected from a girl aged 2 to 9 in good health and CMV-seronegative.

The chain recombines TRBV2 with TRBJ2-7; TRBD2 matches 12 bases. The V gene end was trimmed by 8 bases and the J gene end by 4 bases; junction bases not matched to a gene: 6. The CDR3 sequence is 14 residues long. Germline V gene data show CDR1 as SNHLY and CDR2 as FYNNEI. CDR3 sequence: CASRWTSGIYEQYF. DNA of the CDR3: TGTGCCAGCCGCTGGACTAGCGGGATATACGAGCAGTACTTC.

The CDR3, as DNA: TGTGCCAGCAGCCCGATCCCGGGAGATACGCAGTATTTT. This sequence encodes CASSPIPGDTQYF. The J gene is TRBJ2-3, the V gene TRBV7-9; D ambiguous. V shed 5 bases and J shed 5 bases, with 11 bases lying between them. Looked up from germline, CDR1 is SEHNR and CDR2 is FQNEAQ (reference sequence). The CDR3 length is 13 residues.

The CDR3 DNA reads TGTGCCAGCAGTGAAATTATTGGGCAGGTCAATCAGCCCCAGCATTTT. As protein: CASSEIIGQVNQPQHF. The rearrangement joins TRBV6-1 to TRBJ1-5; no reliable D call. V was pared by 2 bases and J by 3 bases, with 14 bases between. The V gene's germline CDR1 is MNHNS and CDR2 SASEGT. CDR3 length equals 16 residues.